This T cell receptor beta chain originates from a study of OX40 agonist ivuxolimab in advanced cancers. At the level of the study: A male proportion of 82.7% was recorded, with mean age approximately 57 years and range 23 to 79. Having had anti-PD-1, anti-PD-L1 or anti-CTLA-4 therapy before was allowed, and over 35% had some.

CDR1 WSHSY and CDR2 SAAADI come from the germline V gene. V dropped 5 bases and J dropped 0; count of bases not matched to a gene: 7. CDR3 size: 17 residues. TCRdb keeps only in-frame clones here, not all; method: immunoSEQ multiplex PCR. The data hold about 26,000 clones, with about 90% observed a single time. Sampled blood was obtained at baseline, cycle 4 day 1, and cycle 7 day 1. This clonotype was obtained from an adult with an advanced solid tumor such as melanoma, head and neck, liver or kidney cancer. The chain carries TRBV10-2 and TRBJ2-7; 13 bases align to TRBD2. The starting material was CD4+ or CD8+ T cells sorted from blood, obtained in a trial of the OX40 agonist ivuxolimab. The CDR3 spells CASSSGLAGVSSYEQYF. Written as DNA, the CDR3 is TGCGCCAGCAGTAGCGGACTAGCGGGAGTCTCCTCCTACGAGCAGTACTTC.